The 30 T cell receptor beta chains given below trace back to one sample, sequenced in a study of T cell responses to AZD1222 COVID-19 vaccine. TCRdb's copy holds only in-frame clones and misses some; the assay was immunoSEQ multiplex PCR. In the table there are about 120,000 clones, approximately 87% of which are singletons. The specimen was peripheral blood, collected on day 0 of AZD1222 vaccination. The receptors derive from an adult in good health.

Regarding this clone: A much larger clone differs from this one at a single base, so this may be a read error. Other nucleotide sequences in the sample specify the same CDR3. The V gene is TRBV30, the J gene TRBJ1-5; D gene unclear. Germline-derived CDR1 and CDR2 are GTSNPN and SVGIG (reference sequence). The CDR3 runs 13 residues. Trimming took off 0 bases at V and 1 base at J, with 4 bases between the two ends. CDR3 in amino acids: CAWSVDSNQPQHF. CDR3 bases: TGTGCCTGGAGTGTAGACAGCAATCAGCCCCAGCATTTT.

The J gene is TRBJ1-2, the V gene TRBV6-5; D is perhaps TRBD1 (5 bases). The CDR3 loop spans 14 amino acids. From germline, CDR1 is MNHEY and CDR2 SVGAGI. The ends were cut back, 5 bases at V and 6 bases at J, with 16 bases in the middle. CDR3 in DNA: TGTGCCAGCAGTATATATAGGGGCGCGAATGGCTACACCTTC. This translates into CASSIYRGANGYTF.

DNA of the CDR3: TGTGCCAGCAGTGAACAGGGCGGGCAGCCCCAGCATTTT. Its protein product is CASSEQGGQPQHF. The chain employs TRBV6-4 and TRBJ1-5; D possibly corresponds to TRBD1 (6 bases). CDR3 size: 13 residues. CDR1 and CDR2 (germline): MRHNA, SNTAGT. The V end lost 3 bases, the J end lost 7 bases, and 10 bases lay between the germline ends.

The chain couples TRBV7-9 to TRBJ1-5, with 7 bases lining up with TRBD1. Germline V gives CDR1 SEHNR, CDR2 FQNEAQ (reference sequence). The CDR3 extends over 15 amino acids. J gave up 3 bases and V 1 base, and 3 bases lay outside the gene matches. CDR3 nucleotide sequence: TGTGCCAGCAGCTTAGGGACAGGCCTCAATCAGCCCCAGCATTTT. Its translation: CASSLGTGLNQPQHF.

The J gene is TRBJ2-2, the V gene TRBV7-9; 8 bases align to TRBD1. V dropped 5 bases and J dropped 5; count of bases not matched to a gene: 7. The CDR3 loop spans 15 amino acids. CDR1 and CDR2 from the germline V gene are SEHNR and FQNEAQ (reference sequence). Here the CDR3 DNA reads TGTGCCAGCAGCACAGACAGGGGCAGGACCGGGGAGCTGTTTTTT. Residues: CASSTDRGRTGELFF.

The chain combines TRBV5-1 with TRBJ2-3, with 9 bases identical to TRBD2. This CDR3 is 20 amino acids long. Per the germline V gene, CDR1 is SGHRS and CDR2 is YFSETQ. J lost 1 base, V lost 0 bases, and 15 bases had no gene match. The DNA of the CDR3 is TGCGCCAGCAGCTTGGAACCTAGCGGGATGGGATCCGCCGGCACAGATACGCAGTATTTT. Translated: CASSLEPSGMGSAGTDTQYF.

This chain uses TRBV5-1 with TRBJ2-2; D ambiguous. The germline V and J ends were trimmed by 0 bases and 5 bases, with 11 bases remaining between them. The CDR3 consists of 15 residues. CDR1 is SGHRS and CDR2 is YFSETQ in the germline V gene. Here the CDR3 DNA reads TGCGCCAGCAGCTTGGTGGTAGTATCTACCGGGGAGCTGTTTTTT. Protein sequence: CASSLVVVSTGELFF.

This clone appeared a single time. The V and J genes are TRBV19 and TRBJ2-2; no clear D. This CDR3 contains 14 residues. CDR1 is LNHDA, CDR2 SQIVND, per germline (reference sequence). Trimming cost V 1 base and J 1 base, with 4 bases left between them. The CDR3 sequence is CASSIAGNTGELFF. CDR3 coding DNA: TGTGCCAGTAGTATAGCCGGGAACACCGGGGAGCTGTTTTTT. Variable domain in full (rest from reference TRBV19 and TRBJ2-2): DGGITQSPKYLFRKEGQNVTLSCEQNLNHDAMYWYRQDPGQGLRLIYYSQIVNDFQKGDIAEGYSVSREKKESFPLTVTSAQKNPTAFYLCASSIAGNTGELFFGEGSRLTVL.

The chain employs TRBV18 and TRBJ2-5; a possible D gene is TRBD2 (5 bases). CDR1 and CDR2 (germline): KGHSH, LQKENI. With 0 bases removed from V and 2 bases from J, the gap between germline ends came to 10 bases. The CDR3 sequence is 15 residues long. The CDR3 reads CASSPPSSGQETQYF. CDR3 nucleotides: TGTGCCAGCTCACCACCGTCTTCGGGGCAAGAGACCCAGTACTTC.

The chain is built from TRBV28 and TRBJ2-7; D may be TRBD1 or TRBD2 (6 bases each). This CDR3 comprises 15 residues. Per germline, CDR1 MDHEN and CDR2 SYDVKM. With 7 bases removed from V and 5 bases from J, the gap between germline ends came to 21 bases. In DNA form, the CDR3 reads TGTGCCAGCACTCCGGACAGTAGGGGGGCGGACGAGCAGTACTTC. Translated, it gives CASTPDSRGADEQYF.

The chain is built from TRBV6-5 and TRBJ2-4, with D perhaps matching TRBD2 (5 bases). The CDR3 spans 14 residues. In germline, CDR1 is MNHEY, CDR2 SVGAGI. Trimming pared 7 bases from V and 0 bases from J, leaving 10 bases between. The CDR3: CASMGSLAKNIQYF. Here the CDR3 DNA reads TGTGCCAGCATGGGGAGTCTAGCCAAAAACATTCAGTACTTC.

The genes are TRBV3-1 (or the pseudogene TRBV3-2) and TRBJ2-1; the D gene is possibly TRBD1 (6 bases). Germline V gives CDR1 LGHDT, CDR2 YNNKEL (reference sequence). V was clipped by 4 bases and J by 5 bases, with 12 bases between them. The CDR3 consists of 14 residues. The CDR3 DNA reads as TGTGCCAGCAGCCGAGGGGGTAATAACAATGAGCAGTTCTTC. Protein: CASSRGGNNNEQFF.

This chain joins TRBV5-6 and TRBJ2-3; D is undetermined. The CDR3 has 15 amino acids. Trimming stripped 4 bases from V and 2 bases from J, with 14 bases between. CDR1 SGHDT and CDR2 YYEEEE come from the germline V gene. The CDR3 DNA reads TGTGCCAGCAGCACGGGTGTCCGGGCCACAGATACGCAGTATTTT. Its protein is CASSTGVRATDTQYF.

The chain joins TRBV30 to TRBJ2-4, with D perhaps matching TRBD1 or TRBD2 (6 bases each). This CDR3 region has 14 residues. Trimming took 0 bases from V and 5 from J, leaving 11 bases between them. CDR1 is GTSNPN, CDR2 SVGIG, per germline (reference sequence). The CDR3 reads CAWSVSGGQNIQYF. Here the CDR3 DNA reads TGTGCCTGGAGTGTATCCGGGGGCCAAAACATTCAGTACTTC.

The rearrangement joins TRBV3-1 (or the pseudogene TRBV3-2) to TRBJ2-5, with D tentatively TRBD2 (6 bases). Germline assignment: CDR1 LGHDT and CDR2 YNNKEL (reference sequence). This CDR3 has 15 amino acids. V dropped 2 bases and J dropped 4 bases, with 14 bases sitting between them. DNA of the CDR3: TGTGCCAGCAGCCAAAAACGGAGGGCCCGAGAGACCCAGTACTTC. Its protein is CASSQKRRARETQYF.

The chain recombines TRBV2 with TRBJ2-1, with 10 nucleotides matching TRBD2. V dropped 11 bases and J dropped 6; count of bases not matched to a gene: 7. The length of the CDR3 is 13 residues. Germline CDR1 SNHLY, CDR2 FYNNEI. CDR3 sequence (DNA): TGTGCCGGCGGGCTAGCGGGAGCCAATGAGCAGTTCTTC. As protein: CAGGLAGANEQFF.

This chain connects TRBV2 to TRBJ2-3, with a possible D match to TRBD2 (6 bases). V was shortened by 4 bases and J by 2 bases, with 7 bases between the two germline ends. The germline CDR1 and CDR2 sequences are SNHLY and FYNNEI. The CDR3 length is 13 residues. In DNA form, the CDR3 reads TGTGCCAGCAGTGGGACTACCACAGATACGCAGTATTTT. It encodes CASSGTTTDTQYF.

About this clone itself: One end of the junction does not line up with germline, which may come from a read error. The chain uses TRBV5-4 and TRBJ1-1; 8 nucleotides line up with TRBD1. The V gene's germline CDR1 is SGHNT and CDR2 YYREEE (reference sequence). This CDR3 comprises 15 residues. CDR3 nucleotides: TGTGCCAGCAGCCCGAGACAGGGGTTGAAAACTGAAGCTTTCTTT. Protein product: CASSPRQGLKTEAFF.

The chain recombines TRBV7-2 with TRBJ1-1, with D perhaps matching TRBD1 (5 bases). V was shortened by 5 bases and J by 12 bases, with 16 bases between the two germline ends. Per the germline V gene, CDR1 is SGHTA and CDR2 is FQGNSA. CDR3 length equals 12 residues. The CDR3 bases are TGTGCCAGCAGCCCGGACCGGACAACAACTTTCTTT. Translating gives CASSPDRTTTFF.

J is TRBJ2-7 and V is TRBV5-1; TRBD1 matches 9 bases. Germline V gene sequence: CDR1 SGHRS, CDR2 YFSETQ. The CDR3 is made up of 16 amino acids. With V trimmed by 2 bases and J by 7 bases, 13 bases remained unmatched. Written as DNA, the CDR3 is TGCGCCAGCAGCTTAACCGCCGGGACAGGGCCTTTAGAGCAGTACTTC. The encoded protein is CASSLTAGTGPLEQYF.

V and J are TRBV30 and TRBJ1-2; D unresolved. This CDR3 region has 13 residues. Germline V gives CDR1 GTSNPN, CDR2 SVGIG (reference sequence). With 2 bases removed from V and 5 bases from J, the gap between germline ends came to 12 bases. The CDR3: CAWSIGGLYGYTF. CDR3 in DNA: TGTGCCTGGAGTATAGGCGGACTATATGGCTACACCTTC.

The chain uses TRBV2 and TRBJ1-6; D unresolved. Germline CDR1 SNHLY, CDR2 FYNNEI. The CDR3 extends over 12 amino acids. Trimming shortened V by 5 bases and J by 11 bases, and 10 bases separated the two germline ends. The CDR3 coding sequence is TGTGCCAGCAGTTTCGGCCGGGCACCCCTCCACTTT. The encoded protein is CASSFGRAPLHF.

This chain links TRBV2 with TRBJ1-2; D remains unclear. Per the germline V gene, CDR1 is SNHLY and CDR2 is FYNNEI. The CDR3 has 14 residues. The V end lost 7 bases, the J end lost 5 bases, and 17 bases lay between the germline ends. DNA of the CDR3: TGTGCCAGCATGTTAGAGGCGGGCCGATATGGCTACACCTTC. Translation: CASMLEAGRYGYTF.

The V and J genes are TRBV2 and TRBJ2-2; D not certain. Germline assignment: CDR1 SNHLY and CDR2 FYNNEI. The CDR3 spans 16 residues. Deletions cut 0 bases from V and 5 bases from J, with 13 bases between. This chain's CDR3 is CASSEARQRHTGELFF. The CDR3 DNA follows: TGTGCCAGCAGTGAAGCTCGGCAAAGGCATACCGGGGAGCTGTTTTTT.

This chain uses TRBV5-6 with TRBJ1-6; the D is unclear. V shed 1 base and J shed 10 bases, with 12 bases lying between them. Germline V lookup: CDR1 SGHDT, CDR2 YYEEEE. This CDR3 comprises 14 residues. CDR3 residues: CASSLSGIGSPLHF. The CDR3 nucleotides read TGTGCCAGCAGCTTGTCGGGTATAGGGTCACCCCTCCACTTT.

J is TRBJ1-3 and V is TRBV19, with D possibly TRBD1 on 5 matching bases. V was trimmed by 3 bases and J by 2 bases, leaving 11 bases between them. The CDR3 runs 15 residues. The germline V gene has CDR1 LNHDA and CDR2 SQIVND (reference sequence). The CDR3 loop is CASSIMTATGNTIYF. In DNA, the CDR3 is TGTGCCAGTAGTATTATGACAGCCACTGGAAACACCATATATTTT.

CDR3 coding DNA: TGTGCCAGCTCACCACCGGGACAGGGTTACAATGAGCAGTTCTTC. This codes for CASSPPGQGYNEQFF. This chain joins TRBV18 and TRBJ2-1; 9 nucleotides match TRBD1. J was trimmed by 4 bases and V by 0 bases; bases with no gene match: 1. Germline CDR1 and CDR2: KGHSH and LQKENI. The CDR3 is 15 residues long.

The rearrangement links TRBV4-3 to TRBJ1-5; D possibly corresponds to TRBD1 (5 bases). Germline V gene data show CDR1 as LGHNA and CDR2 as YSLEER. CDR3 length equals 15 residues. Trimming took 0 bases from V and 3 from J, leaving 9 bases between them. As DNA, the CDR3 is TGCGCCAGCAGCCAAGATGGGGCAGTCAATCAGCCCCAGCATTTT. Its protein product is CASSQDGAVNQPQHF.

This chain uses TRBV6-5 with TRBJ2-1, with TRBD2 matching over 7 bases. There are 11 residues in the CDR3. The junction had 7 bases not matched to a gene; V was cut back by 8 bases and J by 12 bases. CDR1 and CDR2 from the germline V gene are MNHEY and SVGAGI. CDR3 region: CASRKGGRQFF. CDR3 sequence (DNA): TGTGCCAGCCGTAAGGGAGGGAGGCAGTTCTTC.

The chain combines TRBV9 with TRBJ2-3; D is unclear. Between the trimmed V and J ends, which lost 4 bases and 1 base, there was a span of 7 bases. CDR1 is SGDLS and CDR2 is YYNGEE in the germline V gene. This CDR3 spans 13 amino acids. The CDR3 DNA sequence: TGTGCCAGCAGCCCCTGGGGCACAGATACGCAGTATTTT. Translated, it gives CASSPWGTDTQYF.